This T cell receptor beta chain was sequenced in a study of cytomegalovirus exposure and HLA in healthy donors. Germline trimming cut 4 bases from V and 4 bases from J; bases unmatched to any gene: 5. The CDR3 length is 15 residues. Per the germline V gene, CDR1 is MNHNY and CDR2 is SVGAGI (reference sequence). Findings and caveats of the study: Cytomegalovirus-associated status was assigned to approximately 160 TCR beta chains. Rare TCR sequences predominated, though certain public TCRs were found in many donors. Sequencing likely caused a cluster of highly shared sequence variants.

Details on this clone: Its antigen remains unidentified.

Vbeta (60) and Jbeta (13) primers were used in the PCR. The method was immunoSEQ multiplex PCR; TCRdb's version includes in-frame clones alone and lacks a portion of them. Of 150,000 to 200,000 clones detected, approximately 79% appear once; the ten largest clones hold 11% to 15%. The chain employs TRBV6-6 and TRBJ2-3, with 10 bases matching TRBD1. Sample: PBMCs. The source is a man aged 45 to 65 in good health and CMV-seropositive. The CDR3 DNA sequence: TGTGCCAGCAGTTTTCCCGGGACAGGGGCAGATACGCAGTATTTT. Translated, it gives CASSFPGTGADTQYF.